The rows below give T cell receptor beta chains drawn from one sample of a study of immune evolution from preneoplasia to lung adenocarcinoma. The method was immunoSEQ multiplex PCR; TCRdb's version includes in-frame clones alone and lacks a portion of them. Of around 21,000 clones in the sample, roughly 75% were seen once. The material sequenced was FFPE invasive lung adenocarcinoma tissue. These receptors all stem from a person between 60 and 69 years old with lung adenocarcinoma. CDR3s include the opening cysteine and the closing phenylalanine or tryptophan. A D gene is named only where the DNA matches it firmly. The size field is filled for only some rows; it gives once, few, many or a size class.

j_call,clone_size,d_call,v_call,cdr3_nt,cdr3_aa
TRBJ2-2,NA,TRBD2,TRBV5-1,TGCGCCAGCAGTCGTAGCGGGAGTGCGGGCACCGGGGAGCTGTTTTTT,CASSRSGSAGTGELFF
TRBJ1-1,once,TRBD1,TRBV6-5,TGTGCCAGCAGTTCGAGACTACAGGGGGCGCGGACTGAAGCTTTCTTT,CASSSRLQGARTEAFF
TRBJ2-3,few,TRBD2,TRBV4-2,TGTGCCAGCAGCCAAGATCCCCTGACTAGCGGGAGGGCCCGGGATACGCAGTATTTT,CASSQDPLTSGRARDTQYF
TRBJ2-7,once,NA,TRBV20-1,TGCAGTGCTAGAGAGGACTACGAGCAGTACTTC,CSAREDYEQYF
TRBJ1-5,NA,NA,TRBV10-2,TGCGCCAGCAGTGAGTCTGAAGGCGGCTATAGCAATCAGCCCCAGCATTTT,CASSESEGGYSNQPQHF
TRBJ2-5,few,NA,TRBV5-1,TGCGCCAGCAGCTTGGGGGCAGGGCCCATCAAGATCACCCAGTACTTC,CASSLGAGPIKITQYF
TRBJ2-1,NA,TRBD2,TRBV19,TGTGCCAGTAAGGGACTAGCGGGAGGGTTCTTC,CASKGLAGGFF
TRBJ1-1,NA,NA,TRBV28,TGTGCCAGCAGTAACAGGGTAGGAGCTTTCTTT,CASSNRVGAFF
TRBJ1-1,NA,NA,TRBV7-2,TGTGCCAGCAGTTTAAACAGGGTGAACACTGAAGCTTTCTTT,CASSLNRVNTEAFF
TRBJ2-7,NA,TRBD2,TRBV15,TGTGCCACCAGCAGAGATTATACTAGCGGAACACCCGACGAGCAGTACTTC,CATSRDYTSGTPDEQYF
TRBJ2-2,NA,NA,TRBV7-7,TGTGCCAGCAGTTTGACAGAGAAGAACACCGGGGAGCTGTTTTTT,CASSLTEKNTGELFF
TRBJ2-5,NA,NA,TRBV11-2,TGTGCCAGCAGCTTACCGGGCATTGGACAAGCCATCAACTTC,CASSLPGIGQAINF
TRBJ2-1,NA,NA,TRBV29-1,TGCAGCGTTGATCGGGGGTACAATGAGCAGTTCTTC,CSVDRGYNEQFF
TRBJ2-7,NA,NA,TRBV6-5,TGTGCCAGCAGTCACCGGGACGGCCCCTACGAGCAGTACTTC,CASSHRDGPYEQYF
TRBJ2-3,NA,TRBD1,TRBV5-1,TGCGCCAGCAGCTCGGGACAGGGCACAGATACGCAGTATTTT,CASSSGQGTDTQYF
TRBJ2-7,NA,TRBD2,TRBV5-4,TGTGCCAGCAGCCGAACCTTAGCGGGAGGGTCCTACGAGCAGTACTTC,CASSRTLAGGSYEQYF
TRBJ2-7,NA,NA,TRBV7-2,TGTGCCAGCCGACAGGTGATGCGATACGAGCAGTACTTC,CASRQVMRYEQYF
TRBJ2-5,NA,TRBD2,TRBV15,TGTGCCACCAGCCGTGGGACTAGCGGGAGAAAGACCCAGTACTTC,CATSRGTSGRKTQYF
TRBJ2-2,NA,TRBD1,TRBV6-5,TGTGCCAGCAGCGGACAGGGGGCGCTTATCGGGGAGCTGTTTTTT,CASSGQGALIGELFF
TRBJ2-1,NA,TRBD1,TRBV10-3,TGTGCCATCAGTGCACAGGGGATGCCCAATGAGCAGTTCTTC,CAISAQGMPNEQFF
TRBJ1-2,NA,NA,TRBV12-5,TGTGCTAGTGGTAGGGAATATGGCTACACCTTC,CASGREYGYTF
TRBJ1-1,NA,NA,TRBV10-3,TGTGCCATCAGCCGGACAGAGAACACTGAAGCTTTCTTT,CAISRTENTEAFF
TRBJ2-7,NA,NA,TRBV7-9,TGTGCCAGCAGCCCAGCGGGGTCAAGGGGGCCTTCTCTTCAGTACTTC,CASSPAGSRGPSLQYF
TRBJ2-4,NA,TRBD1,TRBV18,TGTGCCAGCAAACCAGGACAGGGAGAAAACATTCAGTACTTC,CASKPGQGENIQYF
TRBJ2-2,medium-sized,TRBD2,TRBV6-5,TGTGCCAGCAGTACCGGGACTAGCGGTCACGGGGAGCTGTTTTTT,CASSTGTSGHGELFF
TRBJ2-7,NA,NA,TRBV30,TGTGCCTGGACTAAGGGGGGAGCGATCTACGAGCAGTACTTC,CAWTKGGAIYEQYF
TRBJ1-1,NA,NA,TRBV7-9,TGTGCCAGCAGTTGGGACAACACTGAAGCTTTCTTT,CASSWDNTEAFF
TRBJ2-2,NA,NA,TRBV18,TGTGCCAGCTCACCCCCAAGTGGGGCTTGGACCGGGGAGCTGTTTTTT,CASSPPSGAWTGELFF
TRBJ1-1,NA,NA,TRBV6-5,TGTGCCAGCAACGGGGGAGGCACTGAAGCTTTCTTT,CASNGGGTEAFF
TRBJ2-7,NA,NA,TRBV28,TGTGCCAGCACGTATATGAACGAGCAGTACTTC,CASTYMNEQYF
TRBJ1-5,NA,NA,TRBV28,TGTGCCAGCAGTTTACTCCAAAATGACCCATATCAGCCCCAGCATTTT,CASSLLQNDPYQPQHF
TRBJ1-4,NA,TRBD1,TRBV7-9,TGTGCCAGCAGCTTCCCCGGACAGGGGGCGCGATGGACTGAAAAACTGTTTTTT,CASSFPGQGARWTEKLFF
TRBJ1-1,once,NA,TRBV29-1,TGCAGCGTTAGAGGGGAAAGGGCTTTCTTT,CSVRGERAFF
TRBJ1-2,NA,NA,TRBV11-2,TGTGCCAGCAGCCCCGACGGGGGGAACTATGGCTACACCTTC,CASSPDGGNYGYTF
TRBJ2-5,NA,TRBD1,TRBV11-3,TGTGCCAGCAGCTCCTTGGGGGGACAGGGGGAGACCCAGTACTTC,CASSSLGGQGETQYF
TRBJ2-5,NA,TRBD2,TRBV7-8,TGTGCCAGCAGCACACTAGCGGGAGGGCTTTATGACCAAGAGACCCAGTACTTC,CASSTLAGGLYDQETQYF
TRBJ2-7,NA,NA,TRBV27,TGTGCCAGCAGTGGCTACGGGCCACGGGGGCCCGAGCAGTACTTC,CASSGYGPRGPEQYF
TRBJ1-1,NA,NA,TRBV5-1,TGCGCCAGCAGCCTTACTCAAGGGGCTGGGACTGAAGCTTTCTTT,CASSLTQGAGTEAFF
TRBJ2-5,NA,TRBD2,TRBV4-2,TGTGCCAGCAGCCAAGATTTGGTTTCTAGCGGGAGTGTAGAGACCCAGTACTTC,CASSQDLVSSGSVETQYF
TRBJ1-2,few,NA,TRBV6-5,TGTGCCAGCAGTTACTCGAGTGGTAGAGGTGGCTACACCTTC,CASSYSSGRGGYTF
TRBJ2-1,NA,NA,TRBV5-1,TGCGCCAGCAGCACCCGGGACGACGGGGCAAATGAGCAGTTCTTC,CASSTRDDGANEQFF
TRBJ2-5,NA,NA,TRBV18,TGTGCCAGCTCACAGGGCAGGCAAGAGACCCAGTACTTC,CASSQGRQETQYF
TRBJ1-1,NA,NA,TRBV7-2,TGTGCCAGCAGCTTAGTTACTGAAGCTTTCTTT,CASSLVTEAFF
TRBJ2-7,NA,TRBD2,TRBV28,TGTGCCAGCAGCCCAGGGACTAGCCTATACGAGCAGTACTTC,CASSPGTSLYEQYF
TRBJ2-7,NA,TRBD1,TRBV27,TGTGCCAGCAGTATCCCGTCGGACAGGGGCTACGAGCAGTACTTC,CASSIPSDRGYEQYF
TRBJ1-1,NA,NA,TRBV19,TGTGCCAGTCAGGTGCGGGATGGCACTGAAGCTTTCTTT,CASQVRDGTEAFF
TRBJ2-7,NA,NA,TRBV14,TGTGCCAGCAGCCAACAACCTAGGAGCGAGCAGTACTTC,CASSQQPRSEQYF
TRBJ2-7,NA,TRBD1,TRBV28,TGTGCCAGCAGTTTATCCGGGACAGGGGATACCTACGAGCAGTACTTC,CASSLSGTGDTYEQYF
TRBJ2-5,NA,TRBD1,TRBV7-2,TGTGCCAGCAGCTTTGACAGGGGGCTTCAAGGGACCCAGTACTTC,CASSFDRGLQGTQYF
TRBJ1-1,NA,NA,TRBV19,TGTGCCAGTAGTATAGCCGAAAAGGGCACTGAAGCTTTCTTT,CASSIAEKGTEAFF